Described below is a single TCR beta chain sequence and its context. The sample comes from a study of control samples from healthy donors and cancer patients. Profiling relied on immunoSEQ multiplex PCR, and the TCRdb table lists in-frame clones only, not all of them. The sample has some 160,000 clones; roughly 89% are singletons. The CDR3 sequence is 11 residues long. Germline V lookup: CDR1 SNHLY, CDR2 FYNNEI. V gave up 6 bases and J gave up 2 bases, with 5 bases separating them. Sequences were obtained from blood. The receptor's source is a man aged 30 to 45 in good health. The chain has TRBV2 and TRBJ2-7; no reliable D call. This chain's CDR3 is CASSAAYEQYF. In DNA, the CDR3 is TGTGCCAGCAGCGCTGCCTACGAGCAGTACTTC.